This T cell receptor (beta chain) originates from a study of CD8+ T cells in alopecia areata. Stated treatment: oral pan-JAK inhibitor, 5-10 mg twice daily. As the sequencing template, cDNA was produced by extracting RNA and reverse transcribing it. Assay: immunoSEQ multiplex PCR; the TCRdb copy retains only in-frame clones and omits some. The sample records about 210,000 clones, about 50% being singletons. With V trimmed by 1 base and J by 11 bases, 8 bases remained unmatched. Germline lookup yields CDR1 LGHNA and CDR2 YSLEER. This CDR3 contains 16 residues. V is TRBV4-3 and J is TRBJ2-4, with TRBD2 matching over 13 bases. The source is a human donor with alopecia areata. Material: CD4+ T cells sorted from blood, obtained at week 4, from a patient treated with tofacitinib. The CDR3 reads CASSQATSGGAGLQYF. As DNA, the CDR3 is TGCGCCAGCAGCCAAGCCACTAGCGGGGGGGCCGGGCTTCAGTACTTC.